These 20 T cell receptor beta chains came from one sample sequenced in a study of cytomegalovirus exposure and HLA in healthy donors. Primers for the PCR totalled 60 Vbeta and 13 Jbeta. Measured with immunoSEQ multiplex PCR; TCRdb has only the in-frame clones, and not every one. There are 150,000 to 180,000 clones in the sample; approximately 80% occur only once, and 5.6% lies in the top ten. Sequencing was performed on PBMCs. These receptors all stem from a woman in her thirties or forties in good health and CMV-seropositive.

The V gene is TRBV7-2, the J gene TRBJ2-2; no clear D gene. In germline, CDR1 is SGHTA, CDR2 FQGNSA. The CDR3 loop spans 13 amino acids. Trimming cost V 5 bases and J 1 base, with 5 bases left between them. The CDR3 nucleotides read TGTGCCAGCAGCCCGGTGAACACCGGGGAGCTGTTTTTT. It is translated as CASSPVNTGELFF.

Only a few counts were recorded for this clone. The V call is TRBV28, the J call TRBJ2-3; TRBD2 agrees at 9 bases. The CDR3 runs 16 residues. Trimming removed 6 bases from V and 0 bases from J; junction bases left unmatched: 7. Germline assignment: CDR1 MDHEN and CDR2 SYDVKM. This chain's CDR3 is CASSPSGLASTDTQYF. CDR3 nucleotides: TGTGCCAGCAGCCCCTCGGGACTAGCCAGCACAGATACGCAGTATTTT.

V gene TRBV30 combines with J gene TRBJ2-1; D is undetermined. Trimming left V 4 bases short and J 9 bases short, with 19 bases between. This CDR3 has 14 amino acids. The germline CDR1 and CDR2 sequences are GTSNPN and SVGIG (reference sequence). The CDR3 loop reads CAWTRRTRGGEQFF. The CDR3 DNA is TGTGCCTGGACACGTCGTACTCGCGGCGGTGAGCAGTTCTTC.

CDR3 protein: CASGLATSGRNTGELFF. The CDR3 DNA sequence: TGTGCTAGTGGTTTGGCGACTAGCGGGAGAAACACCGGGGAGCTGTTTTTT. This sequence joins TRBV12-5 and TRBJ2-2; 12 bases match TRBD2. Per the germline V gene, CDR1 is LGHNT and CDR2 is FRNRAP. V trimming: 1 base; J trimming: 2 bases; junction bases outside the gene matches: 2. The CDR3 contains 17 residues.

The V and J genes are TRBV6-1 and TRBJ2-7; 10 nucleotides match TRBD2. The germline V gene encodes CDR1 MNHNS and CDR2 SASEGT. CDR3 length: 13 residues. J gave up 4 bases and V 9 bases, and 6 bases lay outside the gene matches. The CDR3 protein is CASTGTSAYEQYF. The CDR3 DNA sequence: TGTGCCAGTACCGGGACTAGCGCATACGAGCAGTACTTC.

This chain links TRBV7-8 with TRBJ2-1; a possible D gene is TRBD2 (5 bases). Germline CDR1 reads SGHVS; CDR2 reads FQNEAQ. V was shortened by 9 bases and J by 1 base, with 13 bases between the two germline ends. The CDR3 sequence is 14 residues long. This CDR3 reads CASRPGVSYNEQFF. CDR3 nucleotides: TGTGCCAGTCGACCCGGGGTGTCCTACAATGAGCAGTTCTTC.

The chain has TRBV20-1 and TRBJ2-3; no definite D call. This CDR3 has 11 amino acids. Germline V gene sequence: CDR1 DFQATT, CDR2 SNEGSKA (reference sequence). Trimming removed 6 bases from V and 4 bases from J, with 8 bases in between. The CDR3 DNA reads TGCAGTGCGGGCGCCTCAGATACGCAGTATTTT. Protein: CSAGASDTQYF.

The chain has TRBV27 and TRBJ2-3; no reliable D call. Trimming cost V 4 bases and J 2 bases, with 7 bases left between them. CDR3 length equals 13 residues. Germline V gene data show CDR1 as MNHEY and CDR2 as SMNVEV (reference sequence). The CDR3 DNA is TGTGCCAGCAGTTCCCTTCTCACAGATACGCAGTATTTT. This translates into CASSSLLTDTQYF.

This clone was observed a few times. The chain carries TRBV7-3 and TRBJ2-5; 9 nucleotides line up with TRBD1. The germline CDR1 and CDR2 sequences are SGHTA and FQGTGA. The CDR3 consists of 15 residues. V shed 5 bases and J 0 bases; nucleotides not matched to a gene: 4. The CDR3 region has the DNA TGTGCCAGCAGCCCCGGGACAGGGTACCAAGAGACCCAGTACTTC. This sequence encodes CASSPGTGYQETQYF. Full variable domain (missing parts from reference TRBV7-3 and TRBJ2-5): GAGVSQTPSNKVTEKGKYVELRCDPISGHTALYWYRQSLGQGPEFLIYFQGTGAADDSGLPNDRFFAVRPEGSVSTLKIQRTERGDSAVYLCASSPGTGYQETQYFGPGTRLLVL.

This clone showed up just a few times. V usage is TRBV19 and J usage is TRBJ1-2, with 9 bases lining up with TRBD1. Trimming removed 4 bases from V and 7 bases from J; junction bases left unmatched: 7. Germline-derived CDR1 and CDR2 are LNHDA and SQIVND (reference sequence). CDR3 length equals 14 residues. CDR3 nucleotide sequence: TGTGCCAGTAGTAAGGGACAGGGATCAAGTGGCTACACCTTC. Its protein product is CASSKGQGSSGYTF.

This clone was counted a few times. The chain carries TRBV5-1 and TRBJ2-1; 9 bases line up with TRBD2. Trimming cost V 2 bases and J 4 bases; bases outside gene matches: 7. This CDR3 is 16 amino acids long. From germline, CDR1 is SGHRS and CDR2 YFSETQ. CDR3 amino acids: CASSFLSGSLYNEQFF. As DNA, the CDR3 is TGCGCCAGCAGCTTCCTTAGCGGGAGCCTGTACAATGAGCAGTTCTTC. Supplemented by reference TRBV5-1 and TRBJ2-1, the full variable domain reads KAGVTQTPRYLIKTRGQQVTLSCSPISGHRSVSWYQQTPGQGLQFLFEYFSETQRNKGNFPGRFSGRQFSNSRSEMNVSTLELGDSALYLCASSFLSGSLYNEQFFGPGTRLTVL.

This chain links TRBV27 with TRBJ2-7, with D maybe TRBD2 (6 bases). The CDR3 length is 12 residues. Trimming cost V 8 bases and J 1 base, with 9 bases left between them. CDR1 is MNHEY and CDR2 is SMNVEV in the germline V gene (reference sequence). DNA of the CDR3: TGTGCCAGCCGAGGGACTTCCTACGAGCAGTACTTC. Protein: CASRGTSYEQYF.

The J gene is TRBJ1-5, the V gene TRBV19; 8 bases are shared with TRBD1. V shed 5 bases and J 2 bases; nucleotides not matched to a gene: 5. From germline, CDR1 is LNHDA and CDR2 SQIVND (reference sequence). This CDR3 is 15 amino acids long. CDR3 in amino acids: CASSLDRVGNQPQHF. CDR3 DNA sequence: TGTGCCAGTAGTTTGGACAGGGTGGGCAATCAGCCCCAGCATTTT.

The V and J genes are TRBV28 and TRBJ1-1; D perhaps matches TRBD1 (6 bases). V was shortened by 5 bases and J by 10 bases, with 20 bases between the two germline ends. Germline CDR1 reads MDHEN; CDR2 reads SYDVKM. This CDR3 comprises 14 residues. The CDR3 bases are TGTGCCAGCAGTCAACAGGGATGGAGCTTCGTAGCTTTCTTT. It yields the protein CASSQQGWSFVAFF. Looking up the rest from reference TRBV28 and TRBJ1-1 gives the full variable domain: DVKVTQSSRYLVKRTGEKVFLECVQDMDHENMFWYRQDPGLGLRLIYFSYDVKMKEKGDIPEGYSVSREKKERFSLILESASTNQTSMYLCASSQQGWSFVAFFGQGTRLTVV.

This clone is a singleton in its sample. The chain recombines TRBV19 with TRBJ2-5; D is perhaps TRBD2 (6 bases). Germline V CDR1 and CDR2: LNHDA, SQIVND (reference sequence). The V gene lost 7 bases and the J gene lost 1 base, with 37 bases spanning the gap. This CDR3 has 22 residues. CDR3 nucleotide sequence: TGTGCCAGTAAATCCGTCATCAGGTCCGACTACGTCCGGGGAGGAACCCAAGAGACCCAGTACTTC. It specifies CASKSVIRSDYVRGGTQETQYF. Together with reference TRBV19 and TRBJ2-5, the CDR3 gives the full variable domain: DGGITQSPKYLFRKEGQNVTLSCEQNLNHDAMYWYRQDPGQGLRLIYYSQIVNDFQKGDIAEGYSVSREKKESFPLTVTSAQKNPTAFYLCASKSVIRSDYVRGGTQETQYFGPGTRLLVL.

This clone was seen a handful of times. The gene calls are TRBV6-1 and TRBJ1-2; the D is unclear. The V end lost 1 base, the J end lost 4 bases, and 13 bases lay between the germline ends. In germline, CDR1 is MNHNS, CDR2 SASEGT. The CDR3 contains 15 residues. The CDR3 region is CASSEGRRAFYGYTF. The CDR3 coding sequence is TGTGCCAGCAGTGAAGGGAGGAGAGCCTTCTATGGCTACACCTTC.

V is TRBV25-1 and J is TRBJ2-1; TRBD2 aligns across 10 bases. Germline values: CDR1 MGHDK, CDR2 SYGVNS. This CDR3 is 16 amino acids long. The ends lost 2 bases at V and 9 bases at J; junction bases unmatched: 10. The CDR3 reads CASSESRSGRAGEQFF. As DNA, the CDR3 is TGTGCCAGCAGTGAAAGTAGGAGCGGGAGGGCCGGTGAGCAGTTCTTC. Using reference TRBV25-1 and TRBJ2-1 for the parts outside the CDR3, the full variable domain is EADIYQTPRYLVIGTGKKITLECSQTMGHDKMYWYQQDPGMELHLIHYSYGVNSTEKGDLSSESTVSRIRTEHFPLTLESARPSHTSQYLCASSESRSGRAGEQFFGPGTRLTVL.

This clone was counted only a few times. The CDR3 loop reads CASTSPGQGQKGYTF. The CDR3 bases are TGTGCCAGCACCAGCCCAGGGCAGGGGCAAAAGGGCTACACCTTC. The genes are TRBV28 and TRBJ1-2; D is perhaps TRBD1 (6 bases). CDR3 length: 15 amino acids. V lost 7 bases to trimming and J lost 8 bases, with 23 bases between them. Germline CDR1 is MDHEN and CDR2 is SYDVKM.

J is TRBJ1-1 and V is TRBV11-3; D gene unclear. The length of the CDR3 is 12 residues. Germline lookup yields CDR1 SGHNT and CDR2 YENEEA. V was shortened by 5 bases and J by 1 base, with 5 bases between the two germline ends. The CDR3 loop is CASSRGNTEAFF. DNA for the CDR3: TGTGCCAGCAGCCGGGGGAACACTGAAGCTTTCTTT.

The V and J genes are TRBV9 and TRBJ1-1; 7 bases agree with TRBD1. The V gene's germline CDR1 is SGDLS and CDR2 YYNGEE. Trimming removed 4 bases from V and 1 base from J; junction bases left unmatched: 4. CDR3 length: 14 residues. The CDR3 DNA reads TGTGCCAGCAGCCCCAAGGGGGCGAACACTGAAGCTTTCTTT. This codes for CASSPKGANTEAFF.